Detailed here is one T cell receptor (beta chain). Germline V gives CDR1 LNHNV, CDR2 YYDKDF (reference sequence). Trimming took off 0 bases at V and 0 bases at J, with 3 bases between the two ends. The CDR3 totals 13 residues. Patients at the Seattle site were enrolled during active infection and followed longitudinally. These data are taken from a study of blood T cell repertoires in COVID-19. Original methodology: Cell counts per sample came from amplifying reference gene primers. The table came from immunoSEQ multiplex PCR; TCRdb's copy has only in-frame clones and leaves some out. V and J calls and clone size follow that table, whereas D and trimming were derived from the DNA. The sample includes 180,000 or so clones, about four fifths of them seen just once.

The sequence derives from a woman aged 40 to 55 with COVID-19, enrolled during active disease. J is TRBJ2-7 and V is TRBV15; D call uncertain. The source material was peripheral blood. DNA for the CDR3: TGTGCCACCAGCAGAGAGAGCTCCTACGAGCAGTACTTC. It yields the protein CATSRESSYEQYF.